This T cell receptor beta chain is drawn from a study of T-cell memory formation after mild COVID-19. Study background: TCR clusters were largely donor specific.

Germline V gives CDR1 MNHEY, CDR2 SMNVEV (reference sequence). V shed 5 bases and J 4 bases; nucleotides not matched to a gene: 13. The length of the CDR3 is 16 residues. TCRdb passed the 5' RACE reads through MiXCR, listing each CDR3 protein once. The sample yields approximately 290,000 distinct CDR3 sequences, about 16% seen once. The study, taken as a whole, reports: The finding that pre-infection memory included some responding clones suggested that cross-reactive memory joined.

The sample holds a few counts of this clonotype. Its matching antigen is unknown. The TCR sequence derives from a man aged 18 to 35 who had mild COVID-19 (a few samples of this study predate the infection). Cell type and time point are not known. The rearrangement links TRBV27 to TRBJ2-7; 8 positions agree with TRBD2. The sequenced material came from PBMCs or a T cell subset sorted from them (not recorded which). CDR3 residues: CASSPSGGRAPYEQYF. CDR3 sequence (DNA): TGTGCCAGCAGTCCAAGCGGGGGCAGGGCCCCGTACGAGCAGTACTTC.